Listed below are T cell receptor beta chains from one sample, sequenced in a study of blood T cells in healthy people across ages. TCRdb processed the 5' RACE reads anew with MiXCR; each CDR3 protein has one entry. The repertoire includes just under 550,000 distinct CDR3 sequences, 24% of them detected once, and less than 9% sits in the top ten. These data were likewise used in another study, on T cells of mothers and their children.

Sequencing was carried out using blood. All receptors come from a boy younger than 18 in good health. CDR3s include the opening cysteine and the closing phenylalanine or tryptophan. A D gene is named only where the DNA matches it firmly. Clone sizes are given selectively: once, few, many, or a class where the clone is expanded.

>few|TRBJ2-5|TRBV5-6|TRBD1
TGTGCCAGCAGCTCCGGACAGGGGCAGTACTTC
CASSSGQGQYF
>few|TRBJ2-5|TRBV7-9|-
TGTGCCAGCAGCTTAAAACCCCTGGCCGGGGCCCAAGAGACCCAGTACTTC
CASSLKPLAGAQETQYF
>-|TRBJ2-1|TRBV20-1|-
TGCAGTGCTACCAGATACAGAAGCTCCTACAATGTGCAGTTCTTC
CSATRYRSSYNVQFF
>few|TRBJ1-1|TRBV9|-
TGCGCCAGCAGCGTCGGCAGGCCAGGGGACACTGAAGCTTTCTTT
CASSVGRPGDTEAFF
>few|TRBJ1-1|TRBV29-1|TRBD1
TGCAGCGTCCGGGACAGGGTAAGAGGCACTGAAGCTTTCTTT
CSVRDRVRGTEAFF
>-|TRBJ2-1|TRBV3-1|TRBD1
TGTGCCAGCAGCCTCTGGACAGGTTTGCGGTTCTTC
CASSLWTGLRFF
>-|TRBJ2-1|TRBV4-3|-
TGCGCCAGCAGCCAAGATCCGGTAGGGGGCAATGAGCAGTTCTTC
CASSQDPVGGNEQFF
>few|TRBJ2-6|TRBV2|TRBD1
TGTGCCAGCAGTGATTACGGGACAGGGAGCTCTGGGGCCAACGTCCTGACTTTC
CASSDYGTGSSGANVLTF
>-|TRBJ2-3|TRBV7-9|TRBD2
TGTGCCAGCAGCGTGCTAGCGGGAACAGATACGCAGTATTTT
CASSVLAGTDTQYF
>-|TRBJ2-2|TRBV14|-
TGTGCCAGCAGCCATTCAGCAGGGGAGCTGTTTTTT
CASSHSAGELFF
>-|TRBJ2-5|TRBV6-5|-
TGTGCCAGCAGGTCAGGCAGGTCTGAGCAGTACTTC
CASRSGRSEQYF
>once|TRBJ2-1|TRBV20-1|TRBD2
TGCAGTGCCACGATAGCGGGGGTCAATGAGCAGTTCTTC
CSATIAGVNEQFF
>few|TRBJ2-7|TRBV4-2|-
TGTGCCAGCAGCCAAGGCGGGCAGGGCTACTACGAGCAGTACTTC
CASSQGGQGYYEQYF
>few|TRBJ1-3|TRBV6-5|-
TGTGCCAGCACCACCGGAAGCTCTGGAAACACCATATATTTT
CASTTGSSGNTIYF
>-|TRBJ2-1|TRBV4-1|TRBD2
TGCGCCAGCAGCCCATGGCCGGGACTAGCGGAATGGACCTACAATGAGCAGTTCTTC
CASSPWPGLAEWTYNEQFF
>-|TRBJ1-2|TRBV12-3/TRBV12-4|-
TGTGCCAGCAGTTTAGGCGGATCGATAAACTATGGCTACACCTTC
CASSLGGSINYGYTF
>few|TRBJ1-5|TRBV5-5|-
TGTGCCAGCAGCTTCCAGGCCAGAGAGCCCCAGCATTTT
CASSFQAREPQHF
>many|TRBJ2-4|TRBV15|-
TGTGCCACCAGCAGTGAGCATCCTAAACTGTATGGCGAAAACATTCAGTACTTC
CATSSEHPKLYGENIQYF
>few|TRBJ2-5|TRBV6-6|TRBD2
TGTGCCAGCAGTTTACGGACTAGTGCAGAGACCCAGTACTTC
CASSLRTSAETQYF
>few|TRBJ2-3|TRBV20-1|-
TGCAGTGCTAAGACGCCGGGGCCATATACGCAGTATTTT
CSAKTPGPYTQYF
>-|TRBJ1-2|TRBV6-6|-
TGTGCCAGCAGCTTAACAGGGCTACGGAACTATGGCTACACCTTC
CASSLTGLRNYGYTF
>-|TRBJ1-1|TRBV12-3/TRBV12-4|-
TGTGCCAGCAGCTTAGGGAATGAAGCTTTCTTT
CASSLGNEAFF
>few|TRBJ2-1|TRBV5-6|-
TGTGCCAGCAGCGAAAGACTAGTGGCTAATGAGCAGTTCTTC
CASSERLVANEQFF
>-|TRBJ2-1|TRBV12-3/TRBV12-4|-
TGTGCCAGCAGTCCCCGTTGGGGACGGAGCTCCTACAATGAGCAGTTCTTC
CASSPRWGRSSYNEQFF
>few|TRBJ1-1|TRBV4-1|-
TGCGCCAGCAGCCCAGTGGGGCGGAAGGGCACTGAAGCTTTCTTT
CASSPVGRKGTEAFF
>-|TRBJ2-5|TRBV30|TRBD1
TGTGCCTGGAGCGGGACAGGGATGCAAGAGACCCAGTACTTC
CAWSGTGMQETQYF
>-|TRBJ1-6|TRBV2|-
TGTGCCAGCAGTGTCGACATTGCCTCCGTTAATTCACCCCTCCACTTT
CASSVDIASVNSPLHF
>few|TRBJ2-5|TRBV4-3|TRBD2
TGCGCCAGCAGCCTGGGACTAGAACGAGAGACCCAGTACTTC
CASSLGLERETQYF
>-|TRBJ1-1|TRBV5-1|TRBD1
TGCGCCAGCAGCTTATATTCAGGGGGCCCGGTGAACACTGAAGCTTTCTTT
CASSLYSGGPVNTEAFF
>-|TRBJ1-2|TRBV5-4|TRBD1
TGTGCCAGCAGCACTGACAGGGGCGGCTACACCTTC
CASSTDRGGYTF
>-|TRBJ2-2|TRBV6-2/TRBV6-3|-
TGTGCCAGCAGGTCACAGGGCACCGGGGAGCTGTTTTTT
CASRSQGTGELFF
>few|TRBJ2-5|TRBV3-1|TRBD2
TGTGCCAGCAGCCAAGTACAGCGGGGAGAGACCCAGTACTTC
CASSQVQRGETQYF
>few|TRBJ1-2|TRBV19|-
TGTGCCAGCCTAAACTTTAACTATGGCTACACCTTC
CASLNFNYGYTF
>many|TRBJ2-5|TRBV7-2|-
TGTGCCAGCAGCGCCGGGAGCCAAGAGACCCAGTACTTC
CASSAGSQETQYF
>many|TRBJ2-5|TRBV20-1|-
TGCAGTGCTAGGGACGCAGGGGAGACACGAGAGACCCAGTACTTC
CSARDAGETRETQYF
>few|TRBJ2-7|TRBV20-1|-
TGCAGTGCTAGAGATCCGAACGGCGCCTACGAGCAGTACTTC
CSARDPNGAYEQYF
>-|TRBJ2-5|TRBV7-8|TRBD2
TGTGCCAGCAGCTCCGCGGGACTAGAGGAGACCCAGTACTTC
CASSSAGLEETQYF
>few|TRBJ2-1|TRBV6-6|-
TGTGCCAGCAGTTATGGGGTGACTAGTCCTGACAATGAGCAGTTCTTC
CASSYGVTSPDNEQFF
>-|TRBJ1-4|TRBV28|TRBD1
TGTGCCAGCAGGCCGGACAGGGTATCTAATGAAAAACTGTTTTTT
CASRPDRVSNEKLFF
>-|TRBJ1-5|TRBV7-2|-
TGTGCCAGCAGCTTAGCTATTGGGCACGGTTATAGCAATCAGCCCCAGCATTTT
CASSLAIGHGYSNQPQHF
>few|TRBJ1-5|TRBV3-1|TRBD1
TGTGCCAGCGGGACAGGGGTTAATCAGCCCCAGCATTTT
CASGTGVNQPQHF
>few|TRBJ2-7|TRBV21-1|-
TGTGCCAGCGGGAGAGAGAGCTCCTACGAGCAGTACTTC
CASGRESSYEQYF
>-|TRBJ2-7|TRBV4-1|-
TGCGCCAGCAGCCAAGATTCAGGGGGGAGAGGCTACGAGCAGTACTTC
CASSQDSGGRGYEQYF
>few|TRBJ2-2|TRBV20-1|TRBD2
TGCAGTGCTAGAGTGGCGGGAGACACCGGGGAGCTGTTTTTT
CSARVAGDTGELFF
>-|TRBJ1-2|TRBV10-3|-
TGTGCCATCAGTGGACAGGAGAGCGGTGGCTACACCTTC
CAISGQESGGYTF
>-|TRBJ2-7|TRBV7-2|TRBD1
TGTGCCAGCAGCTTGAAGGGACAGACCTACGAGCAGTACTTC
CASSLKGQTYEQYF
>few|TRBJ1-2|TRBV10-3|TRBD1
TGTGCCATACGTCCCGGGACAGGGTTTGGCTACACCTTC
CAIRPGTGFGYTF
>-|TRBJ2-2|TRBV7-2|-
TGTGCCAGCAGCTTAGTTGTGGCTACCGGGGAGCTGTTTTTT
CASSLVVATGELFF
>-|TRBJ2-4|TRBV11-2|TRBD1
TGTGCCAGCAGCTCGACAGGGTTAGCCATTCAGTACTTC
CASSSTGLAIQYF